This is a list of T cell receptor beta chains from one sample in a study of cytomegalovirus exposure and HLA in healthy donors. The assay was immunoSEQ multiplex PCR, and TCRdb's table has in-frame clones only and misses some. The sample shows 100,000 to 120,000 clones, 86% of them seen only once. Sequenced sample: PBMCs. The receptors shown here come from a man aged 35 to 55 in good health and CMV-seronegative. Each CDR3 is given with its conserved first and last residue. Fields, in order: CDR3 protein, CDR3 DNA, J gene, V gene, clone size, D gene. A D gene is named only where the DNA matches it firmly. The size field is filled for only some rows; it gives once, few, many or a size class.

CAWRVRQGHNSPLHF,TGTGCCTGGAGGGTTCGACAGGGCCATAATTCACCCCTCCACTTT,TRBJ1-6,TRBV30,.,TRBD1
CASSRSASSGNTIYF,TGTGCCAGTAGTAGGAGCGCCAGCTCTGGAAACACCATATATTTT,TRBJ1-3,TRBV19,few,.
CSGGTAGNTIYF,TGCAGCGGTGGGACAGCAGGAAACACCATATATTTT,TRBJ1-3,TRBV29-1,.,TRBD1
CASSFSAGDYGYTF,TGTGCCAGCAGCTTTTCGGCGGGGGACTATGGCTACACCTTC,TRBJ1-2,TRBV5-4,.,.
CASRGLRENGYTF,TGTGCCAGCAGGGGCCTCAGGGAAAATGGCTACACCTTC,TRBJ1-2,TRBV2,.,.
CASSLGRGVTDTQYF,TGTGCCAGCAGCCTCGGGCGGGGGGTTACAGATACGCAGTATTTT,TRBJ2-3,TRBV6-5,.,TRBD2
CASSPGTKETQYF,TGTGCCAGCTCACCTGGGACAAAAGAGACCCAGTACTTC,TRBJ2-5,TRBV18,.,.
CASSKGIGTGAYEQYF,TGTGCCAGCAGCAAGGGGATCGGGACAGGAGCCTACGAGCAGTACTTC,TRBJ2-7,TRBV5-5,once,TRBD1
CASSTSQGNTEAFF,TGTGCCAGCAGCACTTCACAGGGAAACACTGAAGCTTTCTTT,TRBJ1-1,TRBV9,.,.
CASLEGSNTEAFF,TGTGCCAGCTTGGAGGGGTCCAACACTGAAGCTTTCTTT,TRBJ1-1,TRBV7-9,once,.
CASSFEPTGQSGYTF,TGCGCCAGCAGCTTCGAACCCACAGGGCAGAGTGGCTACACCTTC,TRBJ1-2,TRBV5-1,.,.
CSVESRLYGYTF,TGCAGCGTTGAAAGCAGGCTCTATGGCTACACCTTC,TRBJ1-2,TRBV29-1,.,.
CASSVDIGTSGGETQYF,TGTGCCAGCAGCGTAGACATAGGGACTAGCGGGGGGGAGACCCAGTACTTC,TRBJ2-5,TRBV9,.,TRBD2
CASSQKMGAGNEQFF,TGCGCCAGCAGCCAGAAAATGGGGGCCGGCAATGAGCAGTTCTTC,TRBJ2-1,TRBV5-1,.,.
CASSLGTAPNYEQYF,TGTGCCAGCAGCTTAGGGACAGCGCCCAACTACGAGCAGTACTTC,TRBJ2-7,TRBV5-4,.,TRBD1
CASSIGAPNEKLFF,TGTGCCAGCAGTATTGGGGCCCCTAATGAAAAACTGTTTTTT,TRBJ1-4,TRBV5-4,.,.
CASTLTGFGNQPQHF,TGTGCCAGTACCCTGACAGGGTTCGGCAATCAGCCCCAGCATTTT,TRBJ1-5,TRBV19,.,TRBD1
CASSSAGPNTEAFF,TGTGCCAGCAGTAGTGCGGGACCGAACACTGAAGCTTTCTTT,TRBJ1-1,TRBV27,.,.
CAWSVIGGPGNTIYF,TGTGCCTGGAGTGTAATCGGTGGTCCCGGAAACACCATATATTTT,TRBJ1-3,TRBV30,.,.
CASRVTGGLTYGYTF,TGTGCCAGCAGGGTGACAGGGGGGCTAACTTATGGCTACACCTTC,TRBJ1-2,TRBV6-1,.,TRBD1
CASSLGKADSYEQYF,TGTGCCAGCAGCTTAGGGAAAGCGGACTCCTACGAGCAGTACTTC,TRBJ2-7,TRBV7-9,.,.
CASSLASGGRILLGYTF,TGTGCCAGCAGTTTGGCCTCGGGGGGGCGTATTCTCCTGGGCTACACCTTC,TRBJ1-2,TRBV28,.,.
CASSEIEGEAFF,TGCGCCAGCAGTGAGATCGAGGGTGAAGCTTTCTTT,TRBJ1-1,TRBV10-2,.,.
CASSTQTRDSQF,TGTGCCAGCAGCACGCAAACCCGGGACAGTCAATTC,TRBJ1-2,TRBV11-2,.,TRBD1
CASSPKDREDSPLHF,TGTGCCAGCTCACCGAAGGACAGGGAGGATTCACCCCTCCACTTT,TRBJ1-6,TRBV18,.,TRBD1
CASSYSVQVEAFF,TGTGCCAGCAGTTACTCTGTACAGGTTGAAGCTTTCTTT,TRBJ1-1,TRBV6-6,.,.
CAWNGATRDTDTQYF,TGTGCCTGGAATGGGGCGACTAGAGACACAGATACGCAGTATTTT,TRBJ2-3,TRBV30,.,.
CSVERGISTDTQYF,TGCAGCGTTGAGCGGGGGATAAGCACAGATACGCAGTATTTT,TRBJ2-3,TRBV29-1,.,TRBD2
CASRDATGLAGELFF,TGCGCCAGCAGAGACGCTACAGGGTTGGCCGGGGAGCTGTTTTTT,TRBJ2-2,TRBV10-2,.,.
CASSLGERGYGYTF,TGTGCCAGCAGCTTAGGGGAAAGGGGCTATGGCTACACCTTC,TRBJ1-2,TRBV7-8,.,.
CASGRGGSRKEQYF,TGTGCCAGCGGACGAGGGGGCAGTAGAAAAGAGCAGTACTTC,TRBJ2-7,TRBV25-1,few,TRBD1
CSVTKGPGYEQYF,TGCAGCGTTACCAAGGGCCCGGGATACGAGCAGTACTTC,TRBJ2-7,TRBV29-1,.,.
CASSVDVMDTQYF,TGTGCCAGCAGCGTAGATGTCATGGATACGCAGTATTTT,TRBJ2-3,TRBV9,.,.
CASSPLGRSRNTGELFF,TGTGCCAGCAGCCCCCTCGGGAGGTCGAGGAACACCGGGGAGCTGTTTTTT,TRBJ2-2,TRBV7-9,.,TRBD2
CASSSEGGTTQPQHF,TGTGCCAGCAGCTCCGAGGGTGGTACAACTCAGCCCCAGCATTTT,TRBJ1-5,TRBV6-1,.,.
CASSYATASGNTIYF,TGTGCCAGCAGTTACGCGACAGCGTCTGGAAACACCATATATTTT,TRBJ1-3,TRBV6-6,.,.
CASSPPGGARQYF,TGTGCCAGCAGCCCCCCCGGAGGGGCAAGGCAGTACTTC,TRBJ2-7,TRBV7-9,few,.
CASSLGGQGSLNYGYTF,TGCGCCAGCAGCTTGGGGGGACAGGGGAGTTTGAACTATGGCTACACCTTC,TRBJ1-2,TRBV5-1,.,TRBD1
CASRGRQGDYYGYTF,TGCGCCTCCAGGGGGAGGCAGGGAGACTACTATGGCTACACCTTC,TRBJ1-2,TRBV5-1,once,TRBD1
CASSAGPYEQYF,TGTGCCAGCAGTGCAGGGCCCTACGAGCAGTACTTC,TRBJ2-7,TRBV2,.,.
CASGPGQVGLGYTF,TGTGCCAGTGGTCCGGGACAGGTCGGTCTTGGCTACACCTTC,TRBJ1-2,TRBV19,.,TRBD1
CASSLGTGVGSNQPQHF,TGCGCCAGCAGCTTGGGGACAGGGGTCGGGAGCAATCAGCCCCAGCATTTT,TRBJ1-5,TRBV5-1,.,TRBD1
CASSQGVKGETQYF,TGTGCCAGCAGCCAAGGGGTTAAGGGAGAGACCCAGTACTTC,TRBJ2-5,TRBV28,.,.
CASSEAGFGRGETQYF,TGTGCCAGCAGTGAAGCGGGGTTTGGCAGGGGAGAGACCCAGTACTTC,TRBJ2-5,TRBV2,once,.
CASSKSGDTEAFF,TGTGCCAGCAGTAAATCAGGGGACACTGAAGCTTTCTTT,TRBJ1-1,TRBV2,.,.
CASSQDRSPQGSYGYTF,TGCGCCAGCAGCCAAGATAGGTCCCCGCAGGGGAGCTATGGCTACACCTTC,TRBJ1-2,TRBV4-1,.,.